Sequencing of this T cell receptor (beta chain) was carried out in a study of glioma-infiltrating T cells after dendritic cell vaccination. Study overall: Patients received autologous tumor lysate-pulsed dendritic cell vaccination between the early 2000s and the early 2010s.

Germline values: CDR1 MGHRA, CDR2 YSYEKL. This CDR3 spans 16 amino acids. V lost 0 bases and J lost 5, with 16 bases in between. This clone was found once. Sequencing was performed with immunoSEQ multiplex PCR; in TCRdb, only in-frame clones are kept and a portion is missing. This sample has nearly 85,000 clones, with around nine tenths found just once. This receptor was identified in a human donor with glioblastoma. The sample consisted of blood, taken before dendritic cell vaccination. The gene calls are TRBV4-1 and TRBJ1-1; maybe TRBD1 (5 bases). The CDR3 loop is CASSQESTGGRTEAFF. The DNA of the CDR3 is TGCGCCAGCAGCCAAGAAAGTACCGGGGGTCGGACTGAAGCTTTCTTT.